What follows are 9 T cell receptor beta chains derived from one specimen sequenced in a study of OX40 agonist ivuxolimab in advanced cancers. Using immunoSEQ multiplex PCR, the repertoire was profiled, and TCRdb retains in-frame clones only, with some absent. This table has about 18,000 clones, more than 65% appearing once. The source was CD4+ or CD8+ T cells sorted from blood, collected in a trial of the OX40 agonist ivuxolimab. These receptors all come from an adult with an advanced solid tumor such as melanoma, head and neck, liver or kidney cancer.

This clone was seen once. The chain uses TRBV18 and TRBJ2-3, with D tentatively TRBD1 or TRBD2 (5 bases each). Trimming removed 2 bases from V and 2 bases from J, with 11 bases in between. CDR1 and CDR2 (germline): KGHSH, LQKENI. The CDR3 length is 15 residues. The CDR3 sequence: CASSPTGGATDTQYF. The CDR3 bases are TGTGCCAGCTCACCAACAGGAGGCGCCACAGATACGCAGTATTTT.

This chain joins TRBV29-1 and TRBJ2-1; possibly TRBD2 for D (6 bases). V was pared by 1 base and J by 10 bases, with 11 bases between. Germline V gene sequence: CDR1 SQVTM, CDR2 ANQGSEA. The CDR3 length is 12 residues. The DNA for the CDR3 is TGCAGCGTTGAAGGGACGGGGGTCGAGCAGTTCTTC. Protein sequence: CSVEGTGVEQFF.

This sequence joins TRBV9 and TRBJ2-5, with 8 bases matching TRBD1. Losses at the gene ends were 3 bases for V and 4 bases for J; bases not matched to a gene: 5. This CDR3 contains 14 residues. CDR1 is SGDLS and CDR2 is YYNGEE in the germline V gene. As DNA, the CDR3 is TGTGCCAGCAGCGGTCGACAGGGGCCAGAGACCCAGTACTTC. It codes for CASSGRQGPETQYF.

The V and J genes are TRBV10-3 and TRBJ2-2, with 10 bases that match TRBD2. Germline V CDR1 and CDR2: ENHRY, SYGVKD. The CDR3 has 15 amino acids. After removal of 0 bases from V and 7 bases from J, the junction contained 2 bases not matched to a gene. The CDR3 spells CAISESLAGDGELFF. The DNA of the CDR3 is TGTGCCATCAGTGAGTCCCTAGCGGGAGACGGGGAGCTGTTTTTT.

The chain joins TRBV28 to TRBJ1-1, with TRBD1 matching 7 bases. Unmatched junction bases numbered 8, after V lost 2 bases and J lost 5 bases. The CDR3 runs 15 residues. The germline gives CDR1 MDHEN, CDR2 SYDVKM. The CDR3 region has the DNA TGTGCCAGCAGTTTAGAAACAGGGGAGTGGACTGAAGCTTTCTTT. Its translation: CASSLETGEWTEAFF.

This CDR3 reads CASSPKGHSSTSGGGTQYF. The DNA for the CDR3 is TGTGCCAGCAGCCCTAAAGGTCACAGCAGCACTAGCGGAGGGGGGACCCAGTACTTC. The rearrangement uses TRBV21-1 and TRBJ2-5; TRBD2 is the table's D call and was not checked against the DNA. TRBV21-1 is a documented pseudogene. This CDR3 has 19 residues.

The chain employs TRBV4-1 and TRBJ2-3, with D unclear. This CDR3 comprises 14 residues. Germline assignment: CDR1 MGHRA and CDR2 YSYEKL. V lost 4 bases and J 2 bases, leaving 10 bases between the germline ends. CDR3 protein: CASSPRTFTDTQYF. The CDR3 DNA reads as TGCGCCAGCAGCCCCAGGACGTTCACAGATACGCAGTATTTT.

The V call is TRBV4-3, the J call TRBJ2-7; D gene unclear. Trimming left V 0 bases short and J 0 bases short, with 6 bases between. Germline V gene data show CDR1 as LGHNA and CDR2 as YSLEER. The CDR3 is 14 amino acids. CDR3 in DNA: TGCGCCAGCAGCCAAGATATGGACTCCTACGAGCAGTACTTC. It specifies CASSQDMDSYEQYF.

This clone is medium-sized. The V gene is TRBV9, the J gene TRBJ2-7, with no clear D. V lost 5 bases and J lost 4, with 19 bases in between. CDR1 is SGDLS, CDR2 YYNGEE, per germline. This CDR3 has 15 residues. CDR3 loop: CASSSTRRSLYEQYF. The DNA for the CDR3 is TGTGCCAGCAGTTCTACAAGGCGTAGCCTTTACGAGCAGTACTTC. Full variable domain (missing parts from reference TRBV9 and TRBJ2-7): DSGVTQTPKHLITATGQRVTLRCSPRSGDLSVYWYQQSLDQGLQFLIQYYNGEERAKGNILERFSAQQFPDLHSELNLSSLELGDSALYFCASSSTRRSLYEQYFGPGTRLTVT.